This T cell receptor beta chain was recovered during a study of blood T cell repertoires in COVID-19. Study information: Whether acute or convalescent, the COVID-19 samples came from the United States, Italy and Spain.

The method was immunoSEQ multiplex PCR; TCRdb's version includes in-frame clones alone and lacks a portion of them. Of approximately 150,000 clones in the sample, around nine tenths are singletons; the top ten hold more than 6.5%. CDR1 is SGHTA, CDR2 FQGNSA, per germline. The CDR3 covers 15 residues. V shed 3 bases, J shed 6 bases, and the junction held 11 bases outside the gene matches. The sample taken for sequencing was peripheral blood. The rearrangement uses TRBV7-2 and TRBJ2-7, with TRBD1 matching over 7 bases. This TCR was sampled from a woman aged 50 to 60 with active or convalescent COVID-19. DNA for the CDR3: TGTGCCAGCAGCTTCTCCGGTACAGGGGTTCGCGAGCAGTACTTC. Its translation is CASSFSGTGVREQYF.